This entry is about one T cell receptor (beta chain). Its antigen remains unidentified. This specimen comes from a study of T cells in Graves' hyperthyroidism and ophthalmopathy. Whole-study results and caveats: In validation, the model predicted ophthalmopathy. These predictions came a median about 6.5 months before onset. Stable hyperthyroidism and ophthalmopathy were separated using 13 V-J signatures.

V was clipped by 4 bases and J by 8 bases, with 13 bases between them. This CDR3 contains 13 residues. TCR beta CDR3 regions were amplified from RNA transcripts. HTBI primers were used for first-round RT-PCR of the TCR CDR3. Each CDR3 protein is one row after TCRdb ran MiXCR on the multiplex PCR reads. The data contain some 600,000 distinct CDR3 sequences, 14% of them singletons. The sample comprised blood. The clonotype originates from a woman in her 30s with Graves' hyperthyroidism that later progressed to Graves' ophthalmopathy. V usage is TRBV12-3 or TRBV12-4 and J usage is TRBJ2-3, with D tentatively TRBD2 (5 bases). CDR3 protein: CASSSSGGGTQYF. The CDR3 nucleotides are TGTGCCAGCAGTTCATCGGGTGGAGGTACGCAGTATTTT.